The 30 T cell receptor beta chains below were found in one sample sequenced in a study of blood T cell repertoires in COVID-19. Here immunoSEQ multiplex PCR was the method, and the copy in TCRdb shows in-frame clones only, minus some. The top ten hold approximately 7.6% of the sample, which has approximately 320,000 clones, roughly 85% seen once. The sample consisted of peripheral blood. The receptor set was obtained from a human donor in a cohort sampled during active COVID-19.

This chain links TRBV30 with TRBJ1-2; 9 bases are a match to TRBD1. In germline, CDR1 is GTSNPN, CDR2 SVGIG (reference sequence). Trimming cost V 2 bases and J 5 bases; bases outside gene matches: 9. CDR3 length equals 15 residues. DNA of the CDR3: TGTGCCTGGAGTCTAAACCCGACAGGGGGTTATGGCTACACCTTC. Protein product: CAWSLNPTGGYGYTF.

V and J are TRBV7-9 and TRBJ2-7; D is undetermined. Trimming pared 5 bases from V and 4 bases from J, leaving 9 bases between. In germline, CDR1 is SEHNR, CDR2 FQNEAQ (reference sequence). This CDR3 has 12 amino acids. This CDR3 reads CASSERGYEQYF. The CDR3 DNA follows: TGTGCCAGCAGCGAAAGAGGTTACGAGCAGTACTTC.

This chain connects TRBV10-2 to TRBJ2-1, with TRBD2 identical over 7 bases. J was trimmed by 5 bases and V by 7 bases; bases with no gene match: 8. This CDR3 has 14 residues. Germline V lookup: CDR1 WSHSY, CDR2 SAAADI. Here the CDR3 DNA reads TGCGCCAGCATACCAGCGGGGACCCACAATGAGCAGTTCTTC. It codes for CASIPAGTHNEQFF.

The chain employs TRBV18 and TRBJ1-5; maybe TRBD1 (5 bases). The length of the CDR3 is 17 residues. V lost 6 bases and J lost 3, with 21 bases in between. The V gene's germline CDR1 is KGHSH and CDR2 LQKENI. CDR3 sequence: CASSQPGPDSSNQPQHF. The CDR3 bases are TGTGCCAGCTCTCAACCAGGACCTGACAGTTCCAATCAGCCCCAGCATTTT.

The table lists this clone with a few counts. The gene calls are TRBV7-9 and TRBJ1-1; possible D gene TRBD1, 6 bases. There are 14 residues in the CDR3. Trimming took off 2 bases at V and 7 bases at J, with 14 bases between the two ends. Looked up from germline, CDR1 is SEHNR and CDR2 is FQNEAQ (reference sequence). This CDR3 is CASSLSGGAGEAFF. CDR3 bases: TGTGCCAGCAGCTTATCTGGGGGCGCGGGTGAAGCTTTCTTT.

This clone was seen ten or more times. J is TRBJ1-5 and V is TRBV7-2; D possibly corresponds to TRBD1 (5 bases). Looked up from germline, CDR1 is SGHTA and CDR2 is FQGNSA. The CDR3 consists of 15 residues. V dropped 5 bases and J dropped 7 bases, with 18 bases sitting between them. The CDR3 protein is CASSPPPGARQPQHF. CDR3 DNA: TGTGCCAGCAGCCCCCCGCCTGGGGCAAGGCAGCCCCAGCATTTT.

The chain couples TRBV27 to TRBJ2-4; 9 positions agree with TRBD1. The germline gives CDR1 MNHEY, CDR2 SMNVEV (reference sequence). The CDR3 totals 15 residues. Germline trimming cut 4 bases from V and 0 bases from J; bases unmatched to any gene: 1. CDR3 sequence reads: CASSSDRGAKNIQYF. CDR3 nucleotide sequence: TGTGCCAGCAGTTCGGACAGGGGAGCCAAAAACATTCAGTACTTC.

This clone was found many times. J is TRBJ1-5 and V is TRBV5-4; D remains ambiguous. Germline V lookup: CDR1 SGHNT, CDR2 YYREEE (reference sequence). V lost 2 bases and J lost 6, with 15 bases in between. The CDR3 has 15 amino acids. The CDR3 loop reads CASSFGPSSGQPQHF. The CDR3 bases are TGTGCCAGCAGCTTTGGGCCTTCGAGCGGTCAGCCCCAGCATTTT. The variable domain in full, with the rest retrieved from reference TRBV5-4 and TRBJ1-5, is ETGVTQSPTHLIKTRGQQVTLRCSSQSGHNTVSWYQQALGQGPQFIFQYYREEENGRGNFPPRFSGLQFPNYSSELNVNALELDDSALYLCASSFGPSSGQPQHFGDGTRLSIL.

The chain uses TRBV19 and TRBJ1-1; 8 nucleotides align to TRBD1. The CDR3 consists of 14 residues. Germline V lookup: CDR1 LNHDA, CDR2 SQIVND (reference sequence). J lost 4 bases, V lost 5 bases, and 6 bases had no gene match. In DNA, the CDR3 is TGTGCCAGTAGTCGACGACAGGGGAGCACTGAAGCTTTCTTT. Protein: CASSRRQGSTEAFF.

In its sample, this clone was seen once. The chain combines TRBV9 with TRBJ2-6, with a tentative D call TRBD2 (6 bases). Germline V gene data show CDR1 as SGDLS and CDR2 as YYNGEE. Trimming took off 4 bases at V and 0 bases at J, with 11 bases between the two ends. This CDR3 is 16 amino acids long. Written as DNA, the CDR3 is TGTGCCAGCAGCCCTTCCGGGGGCTCTGGGGCCAACGTCCTGACTTTC. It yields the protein CASSPSGGSGANVLTF.

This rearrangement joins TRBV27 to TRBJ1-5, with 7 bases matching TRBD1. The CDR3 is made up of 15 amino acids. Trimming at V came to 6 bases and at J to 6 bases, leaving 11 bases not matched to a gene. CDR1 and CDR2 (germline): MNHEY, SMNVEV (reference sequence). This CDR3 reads CASRGAGGLGQPQHF. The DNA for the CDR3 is TGTGCCAGCAGGGGGGCAGGGGGACTGGGTCAGCCCCAGCATTTT.

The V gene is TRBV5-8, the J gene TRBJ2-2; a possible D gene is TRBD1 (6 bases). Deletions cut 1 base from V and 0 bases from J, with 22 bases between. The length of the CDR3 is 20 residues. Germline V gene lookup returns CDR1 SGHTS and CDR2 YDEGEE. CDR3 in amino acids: CASSLRGIADAGANTGELFF. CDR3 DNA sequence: TGTGCCAGCAGCTTGCGAGGTATCGCTGATGCAGGGGCGAACACCGGGGAGCTGTTTTTT.

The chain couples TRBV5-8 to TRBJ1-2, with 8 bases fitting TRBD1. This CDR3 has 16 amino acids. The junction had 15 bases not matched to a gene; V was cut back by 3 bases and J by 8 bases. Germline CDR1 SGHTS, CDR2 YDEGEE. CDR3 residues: CASSSYRDRIFGGYTF. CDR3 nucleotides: TGTGCCAGCAGCTCTTACCGGGACAGGATTTTTGGAGGCTACACCTTC.

CDR3 loop: CASSLGLSSTDTQYF. CDR3 DNA: TGTGCCAGCAGCTTGGGACTCTCTAGCACAGATACGCAGTATTTT. This sequence joins TRBV7-9 and TRBJ2-3; perhaps TRBD2 as D (6 bases). CDR3 length: 15 residues. CDR1 is SEHNR, CDR2 FQNEAQ, per germline (reference sequence). V lost 3 bases and J 0 bases, leaving 10 bases between the germline ends.

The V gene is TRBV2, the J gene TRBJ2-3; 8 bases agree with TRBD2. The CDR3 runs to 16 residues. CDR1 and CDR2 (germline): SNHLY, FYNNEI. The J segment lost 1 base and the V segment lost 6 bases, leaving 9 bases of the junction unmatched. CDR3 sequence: CASRGIRAGGTDTQYF. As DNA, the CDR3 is TGTGCCAGCAGGGGGATACGAGCGGGGGGCACAGATACGCAGTATTTT.

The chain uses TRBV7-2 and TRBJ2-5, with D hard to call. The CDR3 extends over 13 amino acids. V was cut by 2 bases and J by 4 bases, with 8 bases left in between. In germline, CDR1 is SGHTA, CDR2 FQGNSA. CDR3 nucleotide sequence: TGTGCCAGCAGCTTAACGGAGAGAGAGACCCAGTACTTC. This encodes CASSLTERETQYF.

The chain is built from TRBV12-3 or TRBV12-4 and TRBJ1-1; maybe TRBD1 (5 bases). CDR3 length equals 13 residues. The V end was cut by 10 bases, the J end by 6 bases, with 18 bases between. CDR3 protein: CATLDRPVAEAFF. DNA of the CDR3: TGTGCCACCCTAGACAGACCTGTCGCTGAAGCTTTCTTT.

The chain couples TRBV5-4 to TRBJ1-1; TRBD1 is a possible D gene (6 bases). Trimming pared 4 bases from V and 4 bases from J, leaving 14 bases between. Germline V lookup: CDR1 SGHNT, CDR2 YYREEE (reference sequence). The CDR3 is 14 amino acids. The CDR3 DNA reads TGTGCCAGCAGCACCCAACAGGGTGTCACTGAAGCTTTCTTT. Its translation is CASSTQQGVTEAFF.

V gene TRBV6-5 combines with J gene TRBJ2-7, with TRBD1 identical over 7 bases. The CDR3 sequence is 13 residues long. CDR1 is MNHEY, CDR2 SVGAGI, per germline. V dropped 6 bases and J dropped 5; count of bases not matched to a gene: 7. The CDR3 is CASRRQGDNEQYF. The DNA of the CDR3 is TGTGCCAGCAGGCGACAGGGAGACAACGAGCAGTACTTC.

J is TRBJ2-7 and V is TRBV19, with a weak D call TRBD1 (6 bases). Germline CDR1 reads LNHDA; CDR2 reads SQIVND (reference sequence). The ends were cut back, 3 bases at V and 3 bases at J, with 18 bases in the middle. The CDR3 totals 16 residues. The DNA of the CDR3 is TGTGCCAGTAGTATTCTGCACCGGACAGAAATCTACGAGCAGTACTTC. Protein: CASSILHRTEIYEQYF.

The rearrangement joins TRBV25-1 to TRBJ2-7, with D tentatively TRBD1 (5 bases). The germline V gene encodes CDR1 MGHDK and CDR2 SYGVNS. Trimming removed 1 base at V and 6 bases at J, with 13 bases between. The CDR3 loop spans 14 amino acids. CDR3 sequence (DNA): TGTGCCAGCAGTGAATGGAAGACAGTGGGCGAGCAGTACTTC. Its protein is CASSEWKTVGEQYF.

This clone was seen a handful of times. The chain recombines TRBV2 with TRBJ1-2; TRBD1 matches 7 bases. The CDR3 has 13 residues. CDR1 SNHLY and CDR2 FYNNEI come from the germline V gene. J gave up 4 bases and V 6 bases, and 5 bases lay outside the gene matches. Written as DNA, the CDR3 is TGTGCCAGCAGAGATTCAGGGGGCTATGGCTACACCTTC. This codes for CASRDSGGYGYTF.

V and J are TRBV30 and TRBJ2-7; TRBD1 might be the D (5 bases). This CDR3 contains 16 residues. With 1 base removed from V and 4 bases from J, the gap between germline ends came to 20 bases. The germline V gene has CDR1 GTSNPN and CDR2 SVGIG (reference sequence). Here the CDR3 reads CAWSGGIYRREYEQYF. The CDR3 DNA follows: TGTGCCTGGAGTGGGGGTATCTACAGGAGAGAATACGAGCAGTACTTC.

CDR3 in DNA: TGTGCCAGCAGCTCCCCTTTAGCGGGGGGGGCCACAGATACGCAGTATTTT. Protein sequence: CASSSPLAGGATDTQYF. This sequence joins TRBV11-2 and TRBJ2-3, with 11 nucleotides matching TRBD2. Germline V gives CDR1 SGHAT, CDR2 FQNNGV. After removal of 4 bases from V and 2 bases from J, the junction contained 8 bases not matched to a gene. This CDR3 contains 17 residues. Full variable domain (outside the CDR3, taken from reference TRBV11-2 and TRBJ2-3): EAGVAQSPRYKIIEKRQSVAFWCNPISGHATLYWYQQILGQGPKLLIQFQNNGVVDDSQLPKDRFSAERLKGVDSTLKIQPAKLEDSAVYLCASSSPLAGGATDTQYFGPGTRLTVL.

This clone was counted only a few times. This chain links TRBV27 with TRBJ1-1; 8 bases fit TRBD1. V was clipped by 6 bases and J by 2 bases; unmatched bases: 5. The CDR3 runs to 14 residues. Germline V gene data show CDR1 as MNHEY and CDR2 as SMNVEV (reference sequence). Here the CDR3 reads CASSRQGINTEAFF. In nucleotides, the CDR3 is TGTGCCAGCAGCCGACAGGGGATCAACACTGAAGCTTTCTTT.

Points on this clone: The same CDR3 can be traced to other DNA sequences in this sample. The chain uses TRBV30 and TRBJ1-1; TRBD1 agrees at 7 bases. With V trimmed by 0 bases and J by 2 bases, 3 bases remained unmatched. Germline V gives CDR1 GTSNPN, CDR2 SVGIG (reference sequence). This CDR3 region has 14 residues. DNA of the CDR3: TGTGCCTGGAGTGTAGGGACAGCCAACACTGAAGCTTTCTTT. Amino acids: CAWSVGTANTEAFF.

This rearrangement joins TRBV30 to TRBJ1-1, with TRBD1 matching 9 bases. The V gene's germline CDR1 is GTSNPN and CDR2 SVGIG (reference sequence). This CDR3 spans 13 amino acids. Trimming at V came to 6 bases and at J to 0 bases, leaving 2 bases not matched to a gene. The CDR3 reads CACGQGMNTEAFF. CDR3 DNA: TGTGCCTGCGGACAGGGGATGAACACTGAAGCTTTCTTT.

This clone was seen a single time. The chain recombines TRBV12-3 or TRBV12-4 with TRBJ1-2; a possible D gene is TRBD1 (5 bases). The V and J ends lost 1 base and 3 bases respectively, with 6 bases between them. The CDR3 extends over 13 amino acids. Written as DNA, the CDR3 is TGTGCCAGCAGTTTAGGACAGTACTATGGCTACACCTTC. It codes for CASSLGQYYGYTF.

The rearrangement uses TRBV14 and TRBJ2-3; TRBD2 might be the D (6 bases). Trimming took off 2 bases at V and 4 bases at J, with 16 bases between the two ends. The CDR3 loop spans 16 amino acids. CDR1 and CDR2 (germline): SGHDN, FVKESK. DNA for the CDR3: TGTGCCAGCAGCCAAAGAACTCCCTCGGGGGCAGATACGCAGTATTTT. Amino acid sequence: CASSQRTPSGADTQYF.

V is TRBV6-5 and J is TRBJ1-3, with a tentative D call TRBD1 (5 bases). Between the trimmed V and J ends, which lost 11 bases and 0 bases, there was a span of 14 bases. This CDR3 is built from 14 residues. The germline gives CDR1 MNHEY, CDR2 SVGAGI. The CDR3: CASQLGLSGNTIYF. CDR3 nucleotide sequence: TGTGCCTCCCAGCTGGGGCTCTCTGGAAACACCATATATTTT.